Below, one T cell receptor (beta chain) is given with its context. Extraction of RNA preceded its reverse transcription into cDNA, which served as the sequencing template. The table came from immunoSEQ multiplex PCR; TCRdb's copy has only in-frame clones and leaves some out. The sample includes around 300,000 clones, around three fifths seen only once; the top ten take about 0.89%. The record originates from a study of CD8+ T cells in alopecia areata. Study-wide background: The share of scalp area affected provided the severity score for treated patients.

The V gene's germline CDR1 is SGHDT and CDR2 YYEEEE. V was shortened by 6 bases and J by 2 bases, with 17 bases between the two germline ends. This CDR3 is 16 amino acids long. Documented treatment: oral pan-JAK inhibitor, 5-10 mg twice daily. Cell sorting was applied to PBMCs, and CD4+ and CD8+ T cells were collected. This chain joins TRBV5-6 and TRBJ2-2; D not resolved. Specimen: CD4+ T cells sorted from blood, collected at approximately week 52, from a patient treated with tofacitinib. This sequence originates from a human donor with alopecia areata. The CDR3 here is CASTPPARRNTGELFF. The CDR3 region has the DNA TGTGCCAGCACTCCCCCGGCGCGCAGAAACACCGGGGAGCTGTTTTTT.